The 9 T cell receptor beta chains below all came from one sample that was sequenced in a study of spatial heterogeneity in lung cancer. Notes on the study in general: It was found that expanded intratumoral alpha and beta TCR counts tracked tumor mutation counts.

TCRdb reprocessed the 5' RACE reads via MiXCR and lists one record per CDR3 protein. The sample records 3,000 to 4,000 distinct CDR3 sequences, roughly 10% being singletons. The antigens for these receptors are not known. Time point of the sample: sample taken at primary tumor resection. Sequenced here: lung tumor tissue, sampled at surgery. The receptors here all came from a male donor with early-stage non-small cell lung cancer.

This clonotype is medium-sized. J is TRBJ1-4 and V is TRBV27; a possible D gene is TRBD1 (6 bases). Trimming removed 6 bases from V and 6 bases from J, with 8 bases in between. Germline CDR1 reads MNHEY; CDR2 reads SMNVEV (reference sequence). This CDR3 has 12 amino acids. CDR3 nucleotide sequence: TGTGCCAGCAGACAGGGAGATGAAAAACTGTTTTTT. It translates to CASRQGDEKLFF.

This clonotype is termed medium-sized. The chain recombines TRBV7-2 with TRBJ2-3, with D unclear. Germline CDR1 and CDR2: SGHTA and FQGNSA. The V end lost 2 bases, the J end lost 5 bases, and 8 bases lay between the germline ends. The CDR3 is made up of 13 amino acids. CDR3 sequence: CASSLSMLDTQYF. CDR3 nucleotides: TGTGCCAGCAGCTTATCAATGCTAGATACGCAGTATTTT.

V gene TRBV7-9 combines with J gene TRBJ2-7, with 9 bases aligning to TRBD1. V trimming: 4 bases; J trimming: 6 bases; junction bases outside the gene matches: 4. The CDR3 has 13 amino acids. Germline assignment: CDR1 SEHNR and CDR2 FQNEAQ (reference sequence). The DNA of the CDR3 is TGTGCCAGCAGCTGGGGACAGGGCCCCGAGCAGTACTTC. Translation: CASSWGQGPEQYF.

Relative to its sample, this clonotype is medium-sized. The V gene is TRBV29-1, the J gene TRBJ2-5, with D maybe TRBD2 (6 bases). The V gene's germline CDR1 is SQVTM and CDR2 ANQGSEA. This CDR3 spans 12 amino acids. Trimming removed 3 bases at V and 2 bases at J, with 7 bases between. CDR3 protein: CSVDGGQETQYF. The CDR3 nucleotides are TGCAGCGTTGACGGGGGACAAGAGACCCAGTACTTC. Variable domain in full (rest from reference TRBV29-1 and TRBJ2-5): SAVISQKPSRDICQRGTSLTIQCQVDSQVTMMFWYRQQPGQSLTLIATANQGSEATYESGFVIDKFPISRPNLTFSTLTVSNMSPEDSSIYLCSVDGGQETQYFGPGTRLLVL.

The chain links TRBV5-6 to TRBJ2-2; the D gene is possibly TRBD1 (5 bases). There are 14 residues in the CDR3. Between the trimmed V and J ends, which lost 9 bases and 0 bases, there was a span of 12 bases. The germline gives CDR1 SGHDT, CDR2 YYEEEE. The CDR3 protein is CATRDSANTGELFF. Written as DNA, the CDR3 is TGTGCCACCCGAGACAGCGCGAACACCGGGGAGCTGTTTTTT.

By sample share, this clonotype is medium-sized. J is TRBJ2-1 and V is TRBV12-3 or TRBV12-4; 7 bases line up with TRBD1. CDR3 size: 12 residues. V gave up 4 bases and J gave up 7 bases; unmatched junction bases: 1. CDR3 protein: CASSSGGNEQFF. Written as DNA, the CDR3 is TGTGCCAGCAGTTCAGGGGGTAATGAGCAGTTCTTC.

By share of the sample, this clonotype is medium-sized. The rearrangement uses TRBV27 and TRBJ2-1, with 8 bases lining up with TRBD1. The junction had 12 bases not matched to a gene; V was cut back by 5 bases and J by 9 bases. The CDR3 extends over 15 amino acids. Germline loops: CDR1 MNHEY, CDR2 SMNVEV (reference sequence). The CDR3 region has the DNA TGTGCCAGCAGTCCACCGGGACAGGTTACGGGTGAGCAGTTCTTC. Translated: CASSPPGQVTGEQFF.

Judged by abundance, this clonotype is medium-sized. The CDR3 here is CASSYQDLPTGELFF. In DNA, the CDR3 is TGTGCCAGCAGTTACCAAGACCTGCCCACCGGGGAGCTGTTTTTT. This chain joins TRBV6-6 and TRBJ2-2; D is uncertain. The CDR3 totals 15 residues. V shed 2 bases and J shed 4 bases, with 11 bases lying between them. Germline lookup yields CDR1 MNHNY and CDR2 SVGAGI (reference sequence).

The sample holds many counts of this clonotype. The V call is TRBV29-1, the J call TRBJ2-1, with 14 bases fitting TRBD2. The CDR3 covers 16 residues. The J segment lost 0 bases and the V segment lost 5 bases, leaving 3 bases of the junction unmatched. Germline values: CDR1 SQVTM, CDR2 ANQGSEA. The CDR3 sequence is CSVSGLAGGSYNEQFF. The CDR3 DNA is TGCAGCGTTAGCGGACTAGCGGGGGGCTCCTACAATGAGCAGTTCTTC.